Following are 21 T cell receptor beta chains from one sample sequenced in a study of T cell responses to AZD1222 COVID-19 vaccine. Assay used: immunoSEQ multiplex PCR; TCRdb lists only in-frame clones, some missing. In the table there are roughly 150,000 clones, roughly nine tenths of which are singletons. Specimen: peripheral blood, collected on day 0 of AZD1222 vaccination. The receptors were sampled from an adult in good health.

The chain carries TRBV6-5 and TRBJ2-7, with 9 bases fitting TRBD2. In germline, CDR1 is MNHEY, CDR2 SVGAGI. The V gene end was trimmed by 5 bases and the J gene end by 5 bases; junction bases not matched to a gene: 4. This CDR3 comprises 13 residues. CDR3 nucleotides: TGTGCCAGCAGTACGGGACTAGCCCACGAGCAGTACTTC. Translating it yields CASSTGLAHEQYF.

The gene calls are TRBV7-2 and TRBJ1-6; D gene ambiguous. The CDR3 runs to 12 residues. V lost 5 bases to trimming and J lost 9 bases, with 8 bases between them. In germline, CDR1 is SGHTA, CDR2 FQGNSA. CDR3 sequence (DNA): TGTGCCAGCAGCCTAGATACTTCACCCCTCCACTTT. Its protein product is CASSLDTSPLHF.

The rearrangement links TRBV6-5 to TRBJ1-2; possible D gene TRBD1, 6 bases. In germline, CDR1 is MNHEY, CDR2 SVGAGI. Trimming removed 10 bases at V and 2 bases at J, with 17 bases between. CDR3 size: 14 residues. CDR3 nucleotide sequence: TGTGCCATTAAATACCCGGGACACAACTATGGCTACACCTTC. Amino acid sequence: CAIKYPGHNYGYTF.

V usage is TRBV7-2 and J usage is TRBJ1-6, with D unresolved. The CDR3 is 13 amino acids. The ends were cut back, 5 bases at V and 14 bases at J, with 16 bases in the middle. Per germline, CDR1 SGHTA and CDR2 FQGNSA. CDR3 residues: CASSLRSGGSLHF. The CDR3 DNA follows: TGTGCCAGCAGCCTACGATCCGGCGGGTCCCTCCACTTT.

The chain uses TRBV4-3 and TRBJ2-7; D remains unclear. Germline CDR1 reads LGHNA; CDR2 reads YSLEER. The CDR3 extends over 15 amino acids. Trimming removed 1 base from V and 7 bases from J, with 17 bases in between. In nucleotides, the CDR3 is TGCGCCAGCAGCCAAGTCAGTAACTCCTATGGGGAGCAGTACTTC. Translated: CASSQVSNSYGEQYF.

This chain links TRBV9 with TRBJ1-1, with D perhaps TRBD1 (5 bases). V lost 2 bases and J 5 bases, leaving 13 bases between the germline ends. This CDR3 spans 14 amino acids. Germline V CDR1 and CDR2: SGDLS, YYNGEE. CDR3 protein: CASSVGGWKTEAFF. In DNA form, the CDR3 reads TGTGCCAGCAGCGTCGGGGGGTGGAAAACTGAAGCTTTCTTT.

The CDR3 DNA sequence: TGTGCCAGCAGTTTAAATCGCAGGTTGAACACTGAAGCTTTCTTT. Its translation is CASSLNRRLNTEAFF. The V gene is TRBV27, the J gene TRBJ1-1; D gene uncertain. Germline CDR1 MNHEY, CDR2 SMNVEV (reference sequence). CDR3 size: 15 residues. Trimming cost V 2 bases and J 0 bases, with 10 bases left between them.

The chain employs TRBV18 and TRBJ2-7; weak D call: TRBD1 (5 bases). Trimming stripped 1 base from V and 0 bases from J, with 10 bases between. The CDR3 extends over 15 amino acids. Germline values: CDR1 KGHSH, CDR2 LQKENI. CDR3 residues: CASSPLNRPSYEQYF. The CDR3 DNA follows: TGTGCCAGCTCACCACTGAACAGGCCCTCCTACGAGCAGTACTTC.

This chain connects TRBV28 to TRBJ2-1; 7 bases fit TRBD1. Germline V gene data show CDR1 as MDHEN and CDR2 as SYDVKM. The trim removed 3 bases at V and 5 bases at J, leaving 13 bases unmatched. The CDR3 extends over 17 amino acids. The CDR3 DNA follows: TGTGCCAGCAGTTTTTTTATCTCGTTGGGGACAGACAATGAGCAGTTCTTC. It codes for CASSFFISLGTDNEQFF.

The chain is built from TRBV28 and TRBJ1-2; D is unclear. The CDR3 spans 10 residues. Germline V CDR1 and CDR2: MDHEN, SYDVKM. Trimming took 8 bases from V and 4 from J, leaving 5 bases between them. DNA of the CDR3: TGTGCCAGCGGAGCCTATGGCTACACCTTC. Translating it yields CASGAYGYTF.

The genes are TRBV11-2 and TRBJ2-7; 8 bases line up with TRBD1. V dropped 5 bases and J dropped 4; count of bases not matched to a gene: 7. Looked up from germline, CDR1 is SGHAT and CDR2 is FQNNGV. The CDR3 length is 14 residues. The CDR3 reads CASSPRDRLYEQYF. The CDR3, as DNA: TGTGCCAGCAGCCCCCGGGACAGGCTATACGAGCAGTACTTC.

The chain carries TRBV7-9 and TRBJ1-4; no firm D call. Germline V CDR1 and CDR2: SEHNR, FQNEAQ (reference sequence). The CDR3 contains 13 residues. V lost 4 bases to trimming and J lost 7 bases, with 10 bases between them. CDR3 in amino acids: CASSSLAGEKLFF. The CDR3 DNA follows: TGTGCCAGCAGCTCCCTAGCTGGTGAAAAACTGTTTTTT.

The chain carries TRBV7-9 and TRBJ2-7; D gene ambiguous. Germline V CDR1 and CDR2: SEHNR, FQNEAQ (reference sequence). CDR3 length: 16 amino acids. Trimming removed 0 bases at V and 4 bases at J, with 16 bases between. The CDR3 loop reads CASSLAPAVASYEQYF. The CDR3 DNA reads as TGTGCCAGCAGCTTAGCTCCGGCGGTAGCTTCTTACGAGCAGTACTTC.

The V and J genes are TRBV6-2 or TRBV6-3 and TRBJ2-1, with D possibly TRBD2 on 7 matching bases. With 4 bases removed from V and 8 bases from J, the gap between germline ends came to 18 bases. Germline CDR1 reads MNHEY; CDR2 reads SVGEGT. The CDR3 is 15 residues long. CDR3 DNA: TGTGCCAGCAGTTCCCGAGGGGGGGTGGAATATGAGCAGTTCTTC. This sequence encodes CASSSRGGVEYEQFF.

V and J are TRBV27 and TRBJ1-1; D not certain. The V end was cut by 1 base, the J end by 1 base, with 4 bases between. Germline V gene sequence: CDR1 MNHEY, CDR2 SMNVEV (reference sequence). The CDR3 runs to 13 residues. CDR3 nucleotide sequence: TGTGCCAGCAGTTTATGGGAGAACACTGAAGCTTTCTTT. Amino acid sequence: CASSLWENTEAFF.

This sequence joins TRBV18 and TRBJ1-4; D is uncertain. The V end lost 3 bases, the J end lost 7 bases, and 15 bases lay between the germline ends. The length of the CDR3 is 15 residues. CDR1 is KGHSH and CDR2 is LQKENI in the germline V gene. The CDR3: CASSPTGPASEKLFF. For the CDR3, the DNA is TGTGCCAGCTCACCGACCGGGCCAGCAAGTGAAAAACTGTTTTTT.

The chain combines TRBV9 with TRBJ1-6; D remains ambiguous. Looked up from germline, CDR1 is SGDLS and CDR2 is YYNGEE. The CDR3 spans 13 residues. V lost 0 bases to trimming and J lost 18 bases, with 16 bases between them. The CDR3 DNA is TGTGCCAGCAGCGTAGGGTGGAGAGGGTCCCACCACTTT. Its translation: CASSVGWRGSHHF.

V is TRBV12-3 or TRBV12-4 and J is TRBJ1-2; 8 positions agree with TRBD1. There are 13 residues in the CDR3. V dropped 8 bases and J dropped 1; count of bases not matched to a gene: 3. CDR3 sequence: CASGDRGNYGYTF. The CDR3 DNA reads TGTGCCAGCGGCGACAGGGGTAACTATGGCTACACCTTC.

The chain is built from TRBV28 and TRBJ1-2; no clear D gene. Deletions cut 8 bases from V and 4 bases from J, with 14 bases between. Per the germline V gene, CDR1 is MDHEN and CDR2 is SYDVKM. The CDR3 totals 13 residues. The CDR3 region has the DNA TGTGCCAGCTCGAGCGTAGGTCGCTATGGCTACACCTTC. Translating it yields CASSSVGRYGYTF.

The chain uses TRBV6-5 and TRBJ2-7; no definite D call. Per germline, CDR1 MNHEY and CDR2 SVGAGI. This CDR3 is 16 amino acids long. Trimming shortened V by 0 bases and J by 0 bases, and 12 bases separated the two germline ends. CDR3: CASSYSGLTVSYEQYF. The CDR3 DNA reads TGTGCCAGCAGTTACTCAGGGTTGACGGTCTCCTACGAGCAGTACTTC.

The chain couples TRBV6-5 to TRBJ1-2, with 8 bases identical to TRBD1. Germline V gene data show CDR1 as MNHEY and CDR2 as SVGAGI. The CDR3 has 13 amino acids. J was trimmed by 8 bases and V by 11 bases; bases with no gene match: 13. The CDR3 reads CAGGQGTGGGYTF. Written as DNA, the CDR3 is TGTGCCGGTGGACAGGGAACGGGAGGCGGCTACACCTTC.